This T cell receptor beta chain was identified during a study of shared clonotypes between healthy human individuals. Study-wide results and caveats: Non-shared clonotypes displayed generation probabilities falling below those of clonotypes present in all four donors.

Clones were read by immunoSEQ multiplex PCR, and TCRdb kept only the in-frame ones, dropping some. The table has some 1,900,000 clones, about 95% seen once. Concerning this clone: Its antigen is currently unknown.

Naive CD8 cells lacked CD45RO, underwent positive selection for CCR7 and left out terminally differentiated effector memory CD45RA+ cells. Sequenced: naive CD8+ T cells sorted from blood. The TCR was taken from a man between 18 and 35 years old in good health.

CDR3 DNA: TGTGCCATCAGTGAGTCGTTTGGGACAGTCTATGGCTACACCTTC. Translating gives CAISESFGTVYGYTF. V usage is TRBV10-3 and J usage is TRBJ1-2; 7 nucleotides match TRBD1. The CDR3 consists of 15 residues. J lost 4 bases, V lost 0 bases, and 5 bases had no gene match. The germline gives CDR1 ENHRY, CDR2 SYGVKD.